The clone carrying this T cell receptor beta chain came up once. Antigen unknown. Sequencing used immunoSEQ multiplex PCR; TCRdb keeps in-frame clones, though not all of them. This table holds some 18,000 clones, less than 95% found once. The data were obtained in a study of OX40 agonist ivuxolimab in advanced cancers. Study details: Six ivuxolimab dose levels, 0.01 to 10 mg/kg, were given intravenously every 2 weeks. From 23 to 79 years was the age range, with a mean of around 57 years, and about 83% were male. Partial response was recorded in three patients: one hepatocellular carcinoma and two cutaneous melanoma cases. The study, taken as a whole, reports: Researchers report that CD8+ T cells had, on average, more expanded clones than CD4+.

Germline V gene data show CDR1 as SGHRS and CDR2 as YFSETQ. The ends were cut back, 1 base at V and 3 bases at J, with 11 bases in the middle. The CDR3 consists of 14 residues. This receptor was identified in an adult with an advanced solid tumor such as melanoma, head and neck, liver or kidney cancer. The chain combines TRBV5-1 with TRBJ2-7; the D is unclear. This specimen was CD4+ or CD8+ T cells sorted from blood, taken in a trial of the OX40 agonist ivuxolimab. The CDR3 reads CASSLTGSSYEQYF. The CDR3 DNA sequence: TGCGCCAGCAGCTTGACCGGATCAAGCTACGAGCAGTACTTC.